This T cell receptor beta chain is from a study of TIL therapy for anti-PD-1-resistant metastatic lung cancer. Time point in this sample: pre-treatment sample, taken before nivolumab and TIL therapy. The V and J ends lost 6 bases and 4 bases respectively, with 18 bases between them. The germline V gene has CDR1 MDHEN and CDR2 SYDVKM. CDR3 length: 15 amino acids. Sequencing used immunoSEQ v3. Using immunoSEQ multiplex PCR, the repertoire was profiled, and TCRdb retains in-frame clones only, with some absent. The sample has tens of thousands of clones, about 80% seen once. The chain uses TRBV28 and TRBJ1-2; TRBD1 might be the D (6 bases). The sequenced sample was blood, obtained at baseline. The clonotype comes from a man between 65 and 85 years old with non-small cell lung cancer. The CDR3 DNA is TGTGCCAGCAGCTCCGGCCCGGACAGCCTCTATGGCTACACCTTC. This sequence encodes CASSSGPDSLYGYTF.